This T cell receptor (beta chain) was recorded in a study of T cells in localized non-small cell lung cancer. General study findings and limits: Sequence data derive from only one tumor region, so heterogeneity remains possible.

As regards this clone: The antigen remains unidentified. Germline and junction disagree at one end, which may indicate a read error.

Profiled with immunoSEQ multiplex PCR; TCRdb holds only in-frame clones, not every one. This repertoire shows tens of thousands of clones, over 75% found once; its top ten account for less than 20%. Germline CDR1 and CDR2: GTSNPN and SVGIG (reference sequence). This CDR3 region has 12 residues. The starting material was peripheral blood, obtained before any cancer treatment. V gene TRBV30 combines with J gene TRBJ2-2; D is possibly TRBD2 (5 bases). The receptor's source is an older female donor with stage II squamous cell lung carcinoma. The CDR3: CAWSVTHGELLF. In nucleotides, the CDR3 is TGTGCCTGGAGTGTAACCCATGGGGAGCTGCTTTTT.